The clone carrying this T cell receptor beta chain came up many times. The sample comes from a study of T cells in Graves' hyperthyroidism and ophthalmopathy. Turning to the study itself: Peripheral blood was drawn at first diagnosis, prior to all treatment.

TCR beta CDR3 sequences were amplified from RNA transcripts. First-round RT-PCR targeting the TCR CDR3 was performed with the HTBI primer set. TCRdb reprocessed the multiplex PCR reads via MiXCR and lists one record per CDR3 protein. This sample has about 690,000 distinct CDR3 sequences, with 15% to 20% found just once. The CDR3 runs to 16 residues. Losses at the gene ends were 0 bases for V and 4 bases for J; bases not matched to a gene: 3. Germline V gene lookup returns CDR1 MNHEY and CDR2 SVGEGT. Stable Graves' hyperthyroidism denoted no ophthalmopathy progression over 18 months. Diagnoses were established using clinical symptoms, serum thyroxine and TRAb, thyroid ultrasound and orbital computed tomography.

Sequencing was carried out using blood. The TCR was taken from a man in his fifties with Graves' hyperthyroidism. This rearrangement joins TRBV6-2 or TRBV6-3 to TRBJ2-1; 10 bases are a match to TRBD1. In DNA form, the CDR3 reads TGTGCCAGCAGTTACTCGACAGGGGGCTTGTACAATGAGCAGTTCTTC. Its protein product is CASSYSTGGLYNEQFF.